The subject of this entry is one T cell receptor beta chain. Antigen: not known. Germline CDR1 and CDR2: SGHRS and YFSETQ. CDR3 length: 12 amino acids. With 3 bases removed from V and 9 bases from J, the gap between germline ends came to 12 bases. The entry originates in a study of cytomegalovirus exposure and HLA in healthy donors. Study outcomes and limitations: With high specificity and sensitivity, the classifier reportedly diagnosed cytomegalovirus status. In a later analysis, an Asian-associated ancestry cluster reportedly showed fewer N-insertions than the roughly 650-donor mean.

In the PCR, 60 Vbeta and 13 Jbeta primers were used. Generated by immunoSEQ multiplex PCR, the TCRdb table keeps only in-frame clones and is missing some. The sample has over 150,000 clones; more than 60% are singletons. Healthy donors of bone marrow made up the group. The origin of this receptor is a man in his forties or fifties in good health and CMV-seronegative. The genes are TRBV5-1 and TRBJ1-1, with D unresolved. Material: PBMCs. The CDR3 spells CASSYRREKAFF. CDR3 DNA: TGCGCCAGCAGCTATCGAAGAGAGAAAGCTTTCTTT.